The 31 T cell receptor beta chains given below trace back to one sample, sequenced in a study of T cell responses to AZD1222 COVID-19 vaccine. Only in-frame clones appear in the TCRdb table, and some are missing; sequencing was by immunoSEQ multiplex PCR. The repertoire consists of under 200,000 clones, with 85% to 95% occurring once and the leading ten covering 1% to 1.5%. This sample comprised peripheral blood, obtained on day 0 of AZD1222 vaccination. The receptor source for this set is an adult in good health.

This chain connects TRBV29-1 to TRBJ2-1; D perhaps matches TRBD1 (6 bases). V shed 3 bases and J shed 4 bases, with 13 bases lying between them. Per the germline V gene, CDR1 is SQVTM and CDR2 is ANQGSEA. The CDR3 contains 14 residues. CDR3 region: CSVEGRGGYNEQFF. The CDR3 DNA sequence: TGCAGCGTTGAGGGCAGGGGTGGGTACAATGAGCAGTTCTTC.

The J gene is TRBJ1-2, the V gene TRBV27; no reliable D call. V lost 3 bases, J lost 4 bases, and 9 bases lay in between. Germline assignment: CDR1 MNHEY and CDR2 SMNVEV (reference sequence). The CDR3 loop spans 13 amino acids. CDR3 nucleotide sequence: TGTGCCAGCAGTTTGTTAGGGAGCTATGGCTACACCTTC. Translating it yields CASSLLGSYGYTF.

The V gene is TRBV4-2, the J gene TRBJ1-2, with no clear D. V gave up 1 base and J gave up 8 bases, with 14 bases separating them. The CDR3 runs 14 residues. Looked up from germline, CDR1 is LGHNA and CDR2 is YNFKEQ. CDR3 DNA: TGTGCCAGCAGCCAAGGGGGAATGGAGGTAGGCTACACCTTC. Its protein is CASSQGGMEVGYTF.

The rearrangement joins TRBV3-1 (or the pseudogene TRBV3-2) to TRBJ1-5; TRBD1 aligns across 7 bases. V trimming: 3 bases; J trimming: 2 bases; junction bases outside the gene matches: 7. The CDR3 is 16 residues long. Germline lookup yields CDR1 LGHDT and CDR2 YNNKEL (reference sequence). For the CDR3, the DNA is TGTGCCAGCAGCCAGGCCCACAGGGGCGGCAATCAGCCCCAGCATTTT. As protein: CASSQAHRGGNQPQHF.

The V and J genes are TRBV7-9 and TRBJ2-7; D gene ambiguous. CDR1 and CDR2 (germline): SEHNR, FQNEAQ (reference sequence). The germline V and J ends were trimmed by 1 base and 5 bases, with 3 bases remaining between them. The CDR3 spans 11 residues. CDR3 DNA sequence: TGTGCCAGCAGCTTAGAGGACGAGCAGTACTTC. This encodes CASSLEDEQYF.

V gene TRBV4-2 combines with J gene TRBJ2-3; D remains unclear. Germline CDR1 and CDR2: LGHNA and YNFKEQ. Trimming removed 1 base at V and 2 bases at J, with 13 bases between. CDR3 length equals 16 residues. The CDR3 loop reads CASSQGVSVSTDTQYF. The DNA of the CDR3 is TGTGCCAGCAGCCAAGGGGTTAGTGTTTCCACAGATACGCAGTATTTT.

The rearrangement links TRBV19 to TRBJ1-6, with no clear D. Germline CDR1 reads LNHDA; CDR2 reads SQIVND (reference sequence). This CDR3 region has 13 residues. The V gene lost 3 bases and the J gene lost 11 bases, with 11 bases spanning the gap. CDR3 in amino acids: CASSIQVTAPLHF. The DNA for the CDR3 is TGTGCCAGTAGTATCCAGGTTACCGCACCCCTCCACTTT.

This chain uses TRBV29-1 with TRBJ1-2; no firm D call. The CDR3 totals 11 residues. Between the trimmed V and J ends, which lost 3 bases and 4 bases, there was a span of 6 bases. Per the germline V gene, CDR1 is SQVTM and CDR2 is ANQGSEA. The CDR3 protein is CSVDTFYGYTF. CDR3 in DNA: TGCAGCGTTGACACCTTCTATGGCTACACCTTC.

This chain uses TRBV7-9 with TRBJ1-2, with D hard to call. The CDR3 is 15 residues long. Germline values: CDR1 SEHNR, CDR2 FQNEAQ (reference sequence). The germline V and J ends were trimmed by 5 bases and 3 bases, with 16 bases remaining between them. CDR3 residues: CASSAPGQHDYGYTF. The CDR3 bases are TGTGCCAGCAGCGCCCCGGGCCAGCACGACTATGGCTACACCTTC.

V is TRBV30 and J is TRBJ1-4; TRBD1 might be the D (5 bases). CDR1 and CDR2 from the germline V gene are GTSNPN and SVGIG (reference sequence). This CDR3 comprises 13 residues. Trimming left V 4 bases short and J 7 bases short, with 13 bases between. The CDR3 loop is CAWTTLTGEKLFF. DNA for the CDR3: TGTGCCTGGACCACCCTTACAGGTGAAAAACTGTTTTTT.

This chain joins TRBV5-4 and TRBJ1-6, with D hard to call. The germline V and J ends were trimmed by 0 bases and 6 bases, with 16 bases remaining between them. There are 17 residues in the CDR3. CDR1 is SGHNT, CDR2 YYREEE, per germline (reference sequence). The CDR3 reads CASSLGPVLGINSPLHF. CDR3 in DNA: TGTGCCAGCAGCTTGGGGCCGGTTTTGGGGATTAATTCACCCCTCCACTTT.

As regards this clone: Other nucleotide sequences in the sample specify the same CDR3. This chain joins TRBV5-1 and TRBJ1-2; D possibly corresponds to TRBD1 (5 bases). The CDR3 spans 13 residues. V was cut by 2 bases and J by 2 bases, with 7 bases left in between. CDR1 SGHRS and CDR2 YFSETQ come from the germline V gene. The CDR3 spells CASSLGANYGYTF. CDR3 in DNA: TGCGCCAGCAGCTTAGGGGCCAACTATGGCTACACCTTC.

V is TRBV29-1 and J is TRBJ2-7; D remains unclear. Trimming left V 4 bases short and J 4 bases short, with 8 bases between. The V gene's germline CDR1 is SQVTM and CDR2 ANQGSEA. The CDR3 has 11 residues. The CDR3 bases are TGCAGCGTTGTTCAGCCTTACGAGCAGTACTTC. Translation gives CSVVQPYEQYF.

The chain joins TRBV29-1 to TRBJ2-3, with D tentatively TRBD2 (5 bases). Trimming took 1 base from V and 6 from J, leaving 8 bases between them. The length of the CDR3 is 12 residues. CDR1 is SQVTM, CDR2 ANQGSEA, per germline. CDR3 nucleotides: TGCAGCGTTGAAGGGACTTCGGATACGCAGTATTTT. It is translated as CSVEGTSDTQYF.

The chain combines TRBV6-4 with TRBJ2-1, with 8 bases aligning to TRBD2. The V gene's germline CDR1 is MRHNA and CDR2 SNTAGT. Germline trimming cut 3 bases from V and 4 bases from J; bases unmatched to any gene: 2. The CDR3 has 14 residues. In DNA, the CDR3 is TGTGCCAGCAGTGAGACGGGGGGGTACAATGAGCAGTTCTTC. Residues: CASSETGGYNEQFF.

The genes are TRBV28 and TRBJ2-7; 8 nucleotides align to TRBD2. J was trimmed by 5 bases and V by 4 bases; bases with no gene match: 4. Germline V gene lookup returns CDR1 MDHEN and CDR2 SYDVKM. The CDR3 extends over 13 amino acids. The chain's CDR3 is CASSSGLVNEQYF. In nucleotides, the CDR3 is TGTGCCAGCAGTTCGGGACTAGTAAACGAGCAGTACTTC. Using reference TRBV28 and TRBJ2-7 for the parts outside the CDR3, the full variable domain is DVKVTQSSRYLVKRTGEKVFLECVQDMDHENMFWYRQDPGLGLRLIYFSYDVKMKEKGDIPEGYSVSREKKERFSLILESASTNQTSMYLCASSSGLVNEQYFGPGTRLTVT.

The chain links TRBV10-3 to TRBJ2-2; D may be TRBD1 or TRBD2 (6 bases each). Germline V CDR1 and CDR2: ENHRY, SYGVKD. V was shortened by 0 bases and J by 6 bases, with 17 bases between the two germline ends. The CDR3 spans 17 residues. CDR3 DNA sequence: TGTGCCATCAGTGAGTCGGCCGGGGGCGGATTAGCCGGGGAGCTGTTTTTT. This codes for CAISESAGGGLAGELFF.

The rearrangement links TRBV9 to TRBJ1-5; a possible D gene is TRBD1 (5 bases). V lost 3 bases, J lost 5 bases, and 12 bases lay in between. CDR1 and CDR2 (germline): SGDLS, YYNGEE. The CDR3 runs to 14 residues. CDR3 nucleotide sequence: TGTGCCAGCAGCGACCGGGACGGCTATCAGCCCCAGCATTTT. It specifies CASSDRDGYQPQHF.

V and J are TRBV6-5 and TRBJ1-4; no firm D call. This CDR3 has 15 residues. Trimming pared 6 bases from V and 7 bases from J, leaving 18 bases between. The V gene's germline CDR1 is MNHEY and CDR2 SVGAGI. CDR3 sequence (DNA): TGTGCCAGCAGCCGGCAAGGCACTAGTAGTGAAAAACTGTTTTTT. Amino acid sequence: CASSRQGTSSEKLFF.

This chain uses TRBV9 with TRBJ2-2; TRBD2 matches at 10 bases. Trimming at V came to 0 bases and at J to 2 bases, leaving 7 bases not matched to a gene. The CDR3 consists of 18 residues. Looked up from germline, CDR1 is SGDLS and CDR2 is YYNGEE. The DNA of the CDR3 is TGTGCCAGCAGCGTAGCGGGGAGGACTAGCGGCAACACCGGGGAGCTGTTTTTT. It codes for CASSVAGRTSGNTGELFF.

The chain uses TRBV7-2 and TRBJ1-2; no clear D. The CDR3 has 12 residues. Per germline, CDR1 SGHTA and CDR2 FQGNSA. The ends were cut back, 2 bases at V and 4 bases at J, with 5 bases in the middle. CDR3 region: CASSLIAYGYTF. The CDR3 nucleotides are TGTGCCAGCAGCTTAATAGCCTATGGCTACACCTTC.

This clone was counted once. This chain connects TRBV5-1 to TRBJ1-1; 9 nucleotides align to TRBD1. CDR3 size: 15 residues. V lost 0 bases, J lost 2 bases, and 2 bases stayed unmatched. Germline assignment: CDR1 SGHRS and CDR2 YFSETQ. The CDR3 protein is CASSLGTGGNTEAFF. The CDR3 DNA sequence: TGCGCCAGCAGCTTGGGCACAGGGGGCAACACTGAAGCTTTCTTT.

This chain joins TRBV30 and TRBJ2-5, with 9 nucleotides matching TRBD1. The germline V gene has CDR1 GTSNPN and CDR2 SVGIG (reference sequence). This CDR3 has 15 amino acids. V shed 0 bases, J shed 4 bases, and the junction held 6 bases outside the gene matches. CDR3 in DNA: TGTGCCTGGAGTGTACTGGGACAGGGAATAGAGACCCAGTACTTC. It codes for CAWSVLGQGIETQYF. The variable domain in full, completed from reference TRBV30 and TRBJ2-5, reads SQTIHQWPATLVQPVGSPLSLECTVEGTSNPNLYWYRQAAGRGLQLLFYSVGIGQISSEVPQNLSASRPQDRQFILSSKKLLLSDSGFYLCAWSVLGQGIETQYFGPGTRLLVL.

The chain combines TRBV11-3 with TRBJ1-1, with a possible D match to TRBD1 (6 bases). V was cut by 5 bases and J by 4 bases, with 11 bases left in between. The CDR3 contains 13 residues. The V gene's germline CDR1 is SGHNT and CDR2 YENEEA. The CDR3 loop is CASSQGSGTEAFF. CDR3 in DNA: TGTGCCAGCAGCCAGGGGTCGGGCACTGAAGCTTTCTTT. Using reference TRBV11-3 and TRBJ1-1 for the parts outside the CDR3, the full variable domain is EAGVVQSPRYKIIEKKQPVAFWCNPISGHNTLYWYLQNLGQGPELLIRYENEEAVDDSQLPKDRFSAERLKGVDSTLKIQPAELGDSAVYLCASSQGSGTEAFFGQGTRLTVV.

The chain carries TRBV27 and TRBJ2-1; 11 nucleotides agree with TRBD2. CDR3 size: 14 residues. Trimming cost V 6 bases and J 5 bases; bases outside gene matches: 3. The V gene's germline CDR1 is MNHEY and CDR2 SMNVEV (reference sequence). The CDR3 loop reads CASSLAGGHNEQFF. CDR3 sequence (DNA): TGTGCCAGCAGCCTAGCGGGGGGCCACAATGAGCAGTTCTTC.

The chain is built from TRBV3-1 (or the pseudogene TRBV3-2) and TRBJ1-1; D gene unclear. The length of the CDR3 is 17 residues. Germline CDR1 LGHDT, CDR2 YNNKEL (reference sequence). With 3 bases removed from V and 1 base from J, the gap between germline ends came to 18 bases. The CDR3 is CASSQTGGRLSNTEAFF. The CDR3 DNA is TGTGCCAGCAGCCAGACGGGAGGCCGTCTATCGAACACTGAAGCTTTCTTT.

The rearrangement links TRBV21-1 to TRBJ1-1. TRBV21-1 is designated a pseudogene. CDR3 length: 9 residues. The CDR3 region is CASSKYDFF. The CDR3 region has the DNA TGTGCCAGCAGCAAATACGATTTCTTT.

The chain links TRBV4-3 to TRBJ1-1, with D possibly TRBD1 on 5 matching bases. The germline V and J ends were trimmed by 5 bases and 6 bases, with 16 bases remaining between them. Germline V lookup: CDR1 LGHNA, CDR2 YSLEER. This CDR3 comprises 14 residues. This chain's CDR3 is CASSAFGGSPEAFF. CDR3 sequence (DNA): TGCGCCAGCAGCGCCTTTGGGGGTTCTCCTGAAGCTTTCTTT.

V is TRBV3-1 (or the pseudogene TRBV3-2) and J is TRBJ2-7; 10 nucleotides match TRBD2. This CDR3 spans 13 amino acids. With V trimmed by 2 bases and J by 8 bases, 3 bases remained unmatched. Germline V gives CDR1 LGHDT, CDR2 YNNKEL (reference sequence). CDR3 DNA: TGTGCCAGCAGCCAAAGCGGGGGGGCTCAGCAGTACTTC. Protein product: CASSQSGGAQQYF.

This clone was detected only a few times. The rearrangement joins TRBV4-3 to TRBJ1-2, with D possibly TRBD1 on 5 matching bases. CDR3 length: 15 residues. The ends were cut back, 5 bases at V and 2 bases at J, with 15 bases in the middle. Per the germline V gene, CDR1 is LGHNA and CDR2 is YSLEER. The DNA for the CDR3 is TGCGCCAGCAGCGCACAGTGGCGGGGGAACTATGGCTACACCTTC. This encodes CASSAQWRGNYGYTF.

The rearrangement uses TRBV9 and TRBJ2-1; D possibly corresponds to TRBD2 (6 bases). The CDR3 runs to 16 residues. The V end was cut by 7 bases, the J end by 0 bases, with 17 bases between. Germline V gives CDR1 SGDLS, CDR2 YYNGEE. In nucleotides, the CDR3 is TGTGCCAGCGAAGGCAGAGGGAGGAGCTCCTACAATGAGCAGTTCTTC. Its translation is CASEGRGRSSYNEQFF.